The TCR beta chain under discussion was sequenced for a study of vaccination effects on CD4 cells after COVID-19. Assay: immunoSEQ multiplex PCR; the TCRdb copy retains only in-frame clones and omits some. The sample holds under 55,000 clones, around 79% seen once. General study findings and limits: The study enrolled few convalescent patients and sampled no early post-infection timepoints. Among infection- and vaccine-induced clones, marked clonal contraction occurred late after vaccination. Spike-reactive clones in convalescents after vaccination were chiefly newly vaccine-induced.

Sequencing followed a ViraFEST assay step that expanded antigen-specific CD4+ T cells with viral peptide pools. Between days 10 and 11 of culture, CD4+ T cells were separated out. A PCR test confirmed that the person had SARS-CoV-2 infection between March and December 2020. Some 2 million PBMC were seeded per well and grown in the presence of around 10 IU/ml IL-2 and about 10 ug/ml peptides. The CDR3 is made up of 12 amino acids. Between the trimmed V and J ends, which lost 5 bases and 7 bases, there was a span of 9 bases. Germline V gene data show CDR1 as SGHTA and CDR2 as FQGNSA. A word on this clone: Its antigen is currently unknown.

This clonotype originated in a human donor who had a prior SARS-CoV-2 infection. J is TRBJ1-5 and V is TRBV7-2; D is undetermined. The material sequenced was CD4+ T cells from PBMCs cultured with a peptide pool, taken before COVID-19 vaccination. In nucleotides, the CDR3 is TGTGCCAGCAGCATAACAGCCCAGCCCCAGCATTTT. Translating gives CASSITAQPQHF.